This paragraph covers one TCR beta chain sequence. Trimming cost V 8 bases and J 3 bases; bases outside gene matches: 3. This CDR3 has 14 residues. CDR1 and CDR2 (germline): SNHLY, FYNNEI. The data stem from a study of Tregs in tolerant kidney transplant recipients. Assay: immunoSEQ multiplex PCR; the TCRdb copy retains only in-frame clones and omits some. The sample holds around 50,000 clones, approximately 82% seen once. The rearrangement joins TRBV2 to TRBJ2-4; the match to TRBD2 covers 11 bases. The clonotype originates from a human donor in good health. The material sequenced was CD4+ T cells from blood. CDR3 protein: CASRGLAGKNIQYF. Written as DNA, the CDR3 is TGTGCCAGCCGCGGACTAGCGGGCAAAAACATTCAGTACTTC.